This TCR beta chain was sequenced during a study of blood T cell repertoires in COVID-19. Study information: T cells, B-cell-depleted T cells, or PBMCs provided the cDNA or gDNA that served as material.

The V gene's germline CDR1 is SGHRS and CDR2 YFSETQ. V was clipped by 1 base and J by 6 bases, with 14 bases between them. The CDR3 sequence is 15 residues long. Authors' methods: Estimated nucleated cell counts came from reference gene primer amplification. Clones were sequenced by immunoSEQ multiplex PCR, and TCRdb holds only the in-frame ones, with some missing. V and J calls and clone size are those listed in that table; D and trimming were worked out from the DNA. The sample contains 200,000 to 250,000 clones, over 75% of which appear only once. Participant ages covered about 18 to 90 years across 24 US areas.

The chain recombines TRBV5-1 with TRBJ2-4, with D possibly matching TRBD2 (6 bases). Sequencing input: PBMCs or T cells enriched from blood (not recorded which). This clonotype was sampled from a woman aged 25 to 45 who had been exposed to COVID-19. The CDR3 DNA is TGCGCCAGCAGCTTGTACGCCCAGGGAGGAAACATTCAGTACTTC. It translates to CASSLYAQGGNIQYF.